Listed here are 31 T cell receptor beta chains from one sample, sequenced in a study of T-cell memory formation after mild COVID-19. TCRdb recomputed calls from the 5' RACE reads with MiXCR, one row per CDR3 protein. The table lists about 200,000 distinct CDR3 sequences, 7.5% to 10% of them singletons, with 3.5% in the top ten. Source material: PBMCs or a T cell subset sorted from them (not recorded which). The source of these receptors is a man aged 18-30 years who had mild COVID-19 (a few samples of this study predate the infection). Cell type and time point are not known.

The CDR3: CASSLARGNSPLHF. The CDR3, as DNA: TGTGCCAGCAGCTTGGCACGGGGTAATTCACCCCTCCACTTT. The chain is built from TRBV5-4 and TRBJ1-6, with D uncertain. Per the germline V gene, CDR1 is SGHNT and CDR2 is YYREEE (reference sequence). This CDR3 region has 14 residues. V lost 0 bases and J 6 bases, leaving 7 bases between the germline ends. Based on the CDR3 plus reference TRBV5-4 and TRBJ1-6, the full variable domain is ETGVTQSPTHLIKTRGQQVTLRCSSQSGHNTVSWYQQALGQGPQFIFQYYREEENGRGNFPPRFSGLQFPNYSSELNVNALELDDSALYLCASSLARGNSPLHFGNGTRLTVT.

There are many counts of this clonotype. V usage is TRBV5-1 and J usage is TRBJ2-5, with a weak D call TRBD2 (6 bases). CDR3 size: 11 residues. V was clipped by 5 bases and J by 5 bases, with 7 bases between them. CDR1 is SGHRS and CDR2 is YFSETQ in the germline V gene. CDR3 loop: CASSGGETQYF. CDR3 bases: TGCGCCAGCAGTGGAGGGGAGACCCAGTACTTC.

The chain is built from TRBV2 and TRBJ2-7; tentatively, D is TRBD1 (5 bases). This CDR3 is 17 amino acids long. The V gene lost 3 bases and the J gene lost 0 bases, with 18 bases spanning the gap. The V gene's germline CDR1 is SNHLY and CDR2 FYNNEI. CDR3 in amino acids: CASSEPASMTDSYEQYF. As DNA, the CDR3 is TGTGCCAGCAGTGAGCCGGCGTCAATGACAGACTCCTACGAGCAGTACTTC.

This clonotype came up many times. In nucleotides, the CDR3 is TGCAGTGCTAGTGAGACTAGCGTTACAGATACGCAGTATTTT. It codes for CSASETSVTDTQYF. The chain employs TRBV20-1 and TRBJ2-3; 8 nucleotides line up with TRBD2. CDR1 is DFQATT, CDR2 SNEGSKA, per germline (reference sequence). This CDR3 region has 14 residues. With V trimmed by 3 bases and J by 3 bases, 5 bases remained unmatched.

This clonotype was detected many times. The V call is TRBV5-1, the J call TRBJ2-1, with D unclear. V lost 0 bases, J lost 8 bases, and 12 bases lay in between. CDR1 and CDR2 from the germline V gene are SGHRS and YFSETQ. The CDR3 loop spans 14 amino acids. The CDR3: CASSLDPGGDEQFF. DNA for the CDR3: TGCGCCAGCAGCTTGGATCCGGGTGGCGATGAGCAGTTCTTC.

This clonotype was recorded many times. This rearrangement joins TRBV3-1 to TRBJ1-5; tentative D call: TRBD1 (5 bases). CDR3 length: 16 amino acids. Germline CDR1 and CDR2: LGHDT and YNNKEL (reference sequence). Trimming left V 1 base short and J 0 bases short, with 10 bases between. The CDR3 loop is CASSQGGTGSNQPQHF. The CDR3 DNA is TGTGCCAGCAGCCAAGGAGGGACGGGTAGCAATCAGCCCCAGCATTTT.

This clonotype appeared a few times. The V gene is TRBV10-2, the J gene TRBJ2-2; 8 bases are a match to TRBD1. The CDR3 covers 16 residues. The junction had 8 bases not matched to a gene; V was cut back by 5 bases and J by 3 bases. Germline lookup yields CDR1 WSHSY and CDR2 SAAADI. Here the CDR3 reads CASSRRQGAHTGELFF. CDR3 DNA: TGCGCCAGCAGTCGAAGGCAGGGGGCGCACACCGGGGAGCTGTTTTTT.

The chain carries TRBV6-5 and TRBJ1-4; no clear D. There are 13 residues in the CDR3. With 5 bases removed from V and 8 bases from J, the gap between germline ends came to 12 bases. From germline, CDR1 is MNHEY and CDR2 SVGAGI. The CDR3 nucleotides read TGTGCCAGCAGTAGTAGGCCGTGGGAAAAACTGTTTTTT. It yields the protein CASSSRPWEKLFF.

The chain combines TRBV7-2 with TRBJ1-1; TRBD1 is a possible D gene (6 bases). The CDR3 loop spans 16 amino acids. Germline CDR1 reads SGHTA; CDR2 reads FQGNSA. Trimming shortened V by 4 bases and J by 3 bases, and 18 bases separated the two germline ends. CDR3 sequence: CASSSSGGLWDTEAFF. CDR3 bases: TGTGCCAGCAGCTCCTCCGGGGGCTTGTGGGACACTGAAGCTTTCTTT.

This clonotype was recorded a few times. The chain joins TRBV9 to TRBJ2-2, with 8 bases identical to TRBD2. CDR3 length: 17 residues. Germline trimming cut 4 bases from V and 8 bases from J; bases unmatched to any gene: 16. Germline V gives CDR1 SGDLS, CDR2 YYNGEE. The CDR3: CASSPRSPGLGVGELFF. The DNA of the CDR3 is TGTGCCAGCAGCCCGAGAAGCCCGGGACTAGGGGTTGGGGAGCTGTTTTTT.

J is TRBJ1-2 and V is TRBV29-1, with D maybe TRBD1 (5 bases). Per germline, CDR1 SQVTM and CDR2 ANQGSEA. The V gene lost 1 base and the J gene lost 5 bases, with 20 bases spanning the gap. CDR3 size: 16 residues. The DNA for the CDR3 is TGCAGCGTTGAAGGCTGGGCAGGGAGGTGGTCTTATGGCTACACCTTC. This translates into CSVEGWAGRWSYGYTF.

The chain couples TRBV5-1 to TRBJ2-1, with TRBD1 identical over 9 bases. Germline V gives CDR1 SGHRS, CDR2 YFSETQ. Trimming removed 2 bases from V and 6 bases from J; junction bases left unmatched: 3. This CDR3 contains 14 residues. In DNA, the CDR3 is TGCGCCAGCAGCTTCGGGACAGGGAGCAATGAGCAGTTCTTC. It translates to CASSFGTGSNEQFF.

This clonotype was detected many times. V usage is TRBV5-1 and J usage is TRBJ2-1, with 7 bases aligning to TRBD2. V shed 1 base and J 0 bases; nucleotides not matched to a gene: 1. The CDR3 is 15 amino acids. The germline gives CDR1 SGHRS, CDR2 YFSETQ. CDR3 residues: CASSLKRGSYNEQFF. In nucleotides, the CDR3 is TGCGCCAGCAGCTTGAAGCGGGGCTCCTACAATGAGCAGTTCTTC.

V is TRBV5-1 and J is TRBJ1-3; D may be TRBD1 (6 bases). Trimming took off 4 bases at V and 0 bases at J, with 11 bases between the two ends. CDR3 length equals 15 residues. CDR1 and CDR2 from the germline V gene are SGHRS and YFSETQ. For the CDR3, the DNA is TGCGCCAGCAGCCCGGGGGCCGCCTCTGGAAACACCATATATTTT. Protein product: CASSPGAASGNTIYF.

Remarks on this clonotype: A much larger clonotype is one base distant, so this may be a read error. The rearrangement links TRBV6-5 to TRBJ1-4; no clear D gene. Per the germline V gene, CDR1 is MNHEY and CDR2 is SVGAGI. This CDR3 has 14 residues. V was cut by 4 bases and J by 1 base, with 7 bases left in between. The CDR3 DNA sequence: TGTGCCAGCAGTTTACAAGAAACTAATGAAAAACTGTTTTTT. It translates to CASSLQETNEKLFF.

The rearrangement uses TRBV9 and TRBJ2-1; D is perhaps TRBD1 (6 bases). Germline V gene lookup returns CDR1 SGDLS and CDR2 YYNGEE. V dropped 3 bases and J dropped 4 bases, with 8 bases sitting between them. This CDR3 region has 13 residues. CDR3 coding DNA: TGTGCCAGCAGCGGGACAGCTTACAATGAGCAGTTCTTC. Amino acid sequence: CASSGTAYNEQFF.

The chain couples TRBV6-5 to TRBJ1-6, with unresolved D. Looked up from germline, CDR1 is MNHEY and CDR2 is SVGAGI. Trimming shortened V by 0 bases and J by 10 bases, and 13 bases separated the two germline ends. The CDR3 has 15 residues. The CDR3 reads CASSYSAKRESPLHF. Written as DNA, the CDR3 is TGTGCCAGCAGTTACTCAGCCAAGCGAGAGTCACCCCTCCACTTT.

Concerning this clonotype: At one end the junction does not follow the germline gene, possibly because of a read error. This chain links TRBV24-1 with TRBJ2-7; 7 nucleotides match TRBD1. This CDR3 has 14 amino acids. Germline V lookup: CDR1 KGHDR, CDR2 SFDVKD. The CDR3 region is CATSDKPPYRGRIF. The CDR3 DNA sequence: TGTGCCACCAGTGATAAACCCCCTTACAGGGGTAGGATCTTC.

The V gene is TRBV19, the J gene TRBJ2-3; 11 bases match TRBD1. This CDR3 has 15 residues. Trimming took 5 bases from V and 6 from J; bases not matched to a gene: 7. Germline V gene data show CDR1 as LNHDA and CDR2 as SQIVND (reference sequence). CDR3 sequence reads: CASSQGQGAADTQYF. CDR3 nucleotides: TGTGCCAGTAGTCAAGGACAGGGGGCGGCTGATACGCAGTATTTT.

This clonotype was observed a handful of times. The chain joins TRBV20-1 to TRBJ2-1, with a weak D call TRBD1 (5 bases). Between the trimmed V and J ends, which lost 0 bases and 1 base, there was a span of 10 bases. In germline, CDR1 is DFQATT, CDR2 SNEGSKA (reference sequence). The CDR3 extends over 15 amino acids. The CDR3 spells CSARDSRQSYNEQFF. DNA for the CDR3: TGCAGTGCTAGAGACTCCCGACAGTCCTACAATGAGCAGTTCTTC.

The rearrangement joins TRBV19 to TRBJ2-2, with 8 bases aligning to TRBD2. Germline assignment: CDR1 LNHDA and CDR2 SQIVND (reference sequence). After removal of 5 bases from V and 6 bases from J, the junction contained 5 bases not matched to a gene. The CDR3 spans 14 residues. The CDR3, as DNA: TGTGCCAGTAGTCCCCGGGAGGGCGCCGGGGAGCTGTTTTTT. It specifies CASSPREGAGELFF.

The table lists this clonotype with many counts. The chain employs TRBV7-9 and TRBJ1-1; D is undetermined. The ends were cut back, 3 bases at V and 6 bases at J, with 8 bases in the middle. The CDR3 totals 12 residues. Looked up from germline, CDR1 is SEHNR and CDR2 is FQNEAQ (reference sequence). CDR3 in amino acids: CASSFIGPEAFF. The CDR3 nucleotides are TGTGCCAGCAGCTTCATCGGGCCTGAAGCTTTCTTT.

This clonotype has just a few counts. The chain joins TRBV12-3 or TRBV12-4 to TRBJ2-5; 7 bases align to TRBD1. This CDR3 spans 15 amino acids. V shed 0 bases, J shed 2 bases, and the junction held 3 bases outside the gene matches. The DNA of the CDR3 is TGTGCCAGCAGTTTAGCCGGGACAGCACAAGAGACCCAGTACTTC. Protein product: CASSLAGTAQETQYF.

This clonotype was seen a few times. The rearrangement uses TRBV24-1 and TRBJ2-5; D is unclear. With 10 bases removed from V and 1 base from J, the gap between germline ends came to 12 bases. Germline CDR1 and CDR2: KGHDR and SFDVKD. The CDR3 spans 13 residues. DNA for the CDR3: TGTGCCACTTCGAAGGGTCTCCAAGAGACCCAGTACTTC. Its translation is CATSKGLQETQYF.

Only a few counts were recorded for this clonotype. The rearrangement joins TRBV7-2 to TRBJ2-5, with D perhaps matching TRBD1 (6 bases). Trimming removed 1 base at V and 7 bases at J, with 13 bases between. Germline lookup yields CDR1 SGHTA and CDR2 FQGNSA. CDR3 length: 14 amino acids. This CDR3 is CASSLGGGKRTQYF. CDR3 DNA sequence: TGTGCCAGCAGCTTAGGAGGGGGTAAGAGGACCCAGTACTTC. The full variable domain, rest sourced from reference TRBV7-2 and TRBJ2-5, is GAGVSQSPSNKVTEKGKDVELRCDPISGHTALYWYRQSLGQGLEFLIYFQGNSAPDKSGLPSDRFSAERTGGSVSTLTIQRTQQEDSAVYLCASSLGGGKRTQYFGPGTRLLVL.

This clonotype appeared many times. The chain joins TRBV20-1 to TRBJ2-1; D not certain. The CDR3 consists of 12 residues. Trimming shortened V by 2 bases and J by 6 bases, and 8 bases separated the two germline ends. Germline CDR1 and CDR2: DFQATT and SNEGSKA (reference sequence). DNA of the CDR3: TGCAGTGCTAGAAGGCAAGGCAATGAGCAGTTCTTC. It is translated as CSARRQGNEQFF.

The CDR3 loop is CASSYSGAPSGSTDTQYF. The CDR3 region has the DNA TGTGCCAGCAGTTATAGCGGGGCCCCCTCCGGTAGCACAGATACGCAGTATTTT. The gene calls are TRBV6-2 or TRBV6-3 and TRBJ2-3, with 8 bases identical to TRBD2. The CDR3 is 18 amino acids. V shed 3 bases, J shed 0 bases, and the junction held 11 bases outside the gene matches. Germline assignment: CDR1 MNHEY and CDR2 SVGEGT.

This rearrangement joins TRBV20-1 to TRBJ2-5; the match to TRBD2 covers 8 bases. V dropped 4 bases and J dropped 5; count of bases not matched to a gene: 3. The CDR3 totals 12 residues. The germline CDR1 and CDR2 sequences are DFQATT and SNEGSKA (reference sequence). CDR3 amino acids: CSATRLAETQYF. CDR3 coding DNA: TGCAGTGCTACCCGACTAGCGGAGACCCAGTACTTC.

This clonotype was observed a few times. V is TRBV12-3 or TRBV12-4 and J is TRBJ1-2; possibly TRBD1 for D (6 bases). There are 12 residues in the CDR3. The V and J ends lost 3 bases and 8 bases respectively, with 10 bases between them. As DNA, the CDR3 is TGTGCCAGCAGTTTGGGGGGCCGGGGCTACACCTTC. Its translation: CASSLGGRGYTF.

The DNA of the CDR3 is TGTGCCAGCAGCCAAGAACCAGGGGGGGGGTCCGAGACCCAGTACTTC. It encodes CASSQEPGGGSETQYF. The chain combines TRBV4-2 with TRBJ2-5, with D perhaps assigned TRBD1 or TRBD2 (7 bases each). CDR3 size: 16 residues. Germline CDR1 LGHNA, CDR2 YNFKEQ. Trimming took off 0 bases at V and 5 bases at J, with 16 bases between the two ends.

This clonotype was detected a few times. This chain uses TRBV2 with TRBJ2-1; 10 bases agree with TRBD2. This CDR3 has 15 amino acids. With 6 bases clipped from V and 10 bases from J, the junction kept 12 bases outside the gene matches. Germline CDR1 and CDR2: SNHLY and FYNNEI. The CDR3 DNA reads TGTGCCAGCAGGGCGTCTAGCGGGGGTCTGTTGGAGCAGTTCTTC. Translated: CASRASSGGLLEQFF. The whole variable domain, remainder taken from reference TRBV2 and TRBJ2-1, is EPEVTQTPSHQVTQMGQEVILRCVPISNHLYFYWYRQILGQKVEFLVSFYNNEISEKSEIFDDQFSVERPDGSNFTLKIRSTKLEDSAMYFCASRASSGGLLEQFFGPGTRLTVL.